Described below is a single T cell receptor (beta chain) sequence and its context. Its target is unknown. The sample is drawn from a study of blood T cells in healthy people across ages. Findings and caveats of the study: Naive T cell percentage strongly correlated with TCR beta diversity.

The junction had 5 bases not matched to a gene; V was cut back by 4 bases and J by 2 bases. Germline V gene data show CDR1 as LNHDA and CDR2 as SQIVND (reference sequence). The CDR3 consists of 16 residues. A sample-barcoded 5' primer and a J-beta primer mix were used in a second PCR of roughly 7 to 12 cycles. From the 5' RACE reads, TCRdb called clonotypes with MiXCR, one entry per CDR3 protein. The sample has about 750,000 distinct CDR3 sequences; about 55% are singletons. The sample comprised blood. J is TRBJ2-5 and V is TRBV19; the match to TRBD2 covers 12 bases. This sequence was found in a man older than 75 in good health. CDR3 in DNA: TGTGCCAGTAGTAGACTAGCGGGAGTAGGGCAAGAGACCCAGTACTTC. It encodes CASSRLAGVGQETQYF.